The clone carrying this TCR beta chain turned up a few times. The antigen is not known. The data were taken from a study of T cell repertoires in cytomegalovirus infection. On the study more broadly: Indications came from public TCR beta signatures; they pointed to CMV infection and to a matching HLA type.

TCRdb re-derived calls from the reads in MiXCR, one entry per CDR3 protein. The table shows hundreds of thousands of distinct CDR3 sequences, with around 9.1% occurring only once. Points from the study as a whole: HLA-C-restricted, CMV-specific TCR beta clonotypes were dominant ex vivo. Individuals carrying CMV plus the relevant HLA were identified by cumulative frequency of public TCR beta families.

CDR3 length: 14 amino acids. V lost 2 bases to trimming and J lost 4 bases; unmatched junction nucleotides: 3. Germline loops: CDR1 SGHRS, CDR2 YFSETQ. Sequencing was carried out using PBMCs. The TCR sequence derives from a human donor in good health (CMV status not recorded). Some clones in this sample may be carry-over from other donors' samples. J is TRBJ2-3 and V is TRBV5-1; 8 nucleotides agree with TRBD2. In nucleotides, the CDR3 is TGCGCCAGCAGCTTACGGGGGGGCCCAGATACGCAGTATTTT. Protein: CASSLRGGPDTQYF.